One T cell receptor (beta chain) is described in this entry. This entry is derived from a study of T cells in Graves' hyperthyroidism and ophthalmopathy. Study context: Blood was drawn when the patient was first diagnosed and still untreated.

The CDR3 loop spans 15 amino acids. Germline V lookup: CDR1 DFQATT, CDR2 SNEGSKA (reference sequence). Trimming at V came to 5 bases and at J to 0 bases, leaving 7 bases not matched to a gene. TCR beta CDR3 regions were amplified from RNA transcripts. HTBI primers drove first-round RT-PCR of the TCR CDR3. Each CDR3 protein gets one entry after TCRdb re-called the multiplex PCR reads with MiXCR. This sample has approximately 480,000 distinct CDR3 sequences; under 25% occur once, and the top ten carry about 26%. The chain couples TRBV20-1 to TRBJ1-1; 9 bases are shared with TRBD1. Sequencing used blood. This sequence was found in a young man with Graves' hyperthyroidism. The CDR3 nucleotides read TGCAGTGCTTCTTCCCGGGACAGGGTGAACACTGAAGCTTTCTTT. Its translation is CSASSRDRVNTEAFF.